This T cell receptor (beta chain) comes out of a study of T-cell memory formation after mild COVID-19. The overall study: Clustering of TCRs was largely donor specific.

Trimming took 5 bases from V and 0 from J, leaving 11 bases between them. This CDR3 is built from 15 residues. In germline, CDR1 is SGHTA, CDR2 FQGTGA. Researchers used 5'RACE with constant-segment primers to make TCR alpha and TCR beta cDNA libraries that carry sample barcodes and UMIs. TCRdb processed the 5' RACE reads anew with MiXCR; each CDR3 protein has one entry. Of roughly 400,000 distinct CDR3 sequences in the sample, under 20% were seen once. This TCR derives from a young man who had mild COVID-19 (a few samples of this study predate the infection). Cell type and time point are not known. This chain uses TRBV7-3 with TRBJ2-1, with no clear D. The sample comprised PBMCs or a T cell subset sorted from them (not recorded which). The CDR3 DNA is TGTGCCAGCAGCCTCTATCAGAGCTCCTACAATGAGCAGTTCTTC. Translated, it gives CASSLYQSSYNEQFF.